The 23 T cell receptor beta chains given below trace back to one sample, sequenced in a study of T cell clones after liver transplantation. Data came from immunoSEQ multiplex PCR; TCRdb stores just in-frame clones and leaves some out. The sample consists of some 110,000 clones, 82% of them appearing once. Sequencing used CD4+ T cells from blood, obtained before liver transplant. Receptors originate from a human donor who received a liver transplant.

The chain joins TRBV5-8 to TRBJ1-4; TRBD1 is a possible D gene (5 bases). V was shortened by 0 bases and J by 4 bases, with 10 bases between the two germline ends. This CDR3 is built from 15 residues. The germline V gene encodes CDR1 SGHTS and CDR2 YDEGEE. The CDR3 DNA is TGTGCCAGCAGCTTGGTTCGACAGATTAATGAAAAACTGTTTTTT. Its translation is CASSLVRQINEKLFF.

V is TRBV15 and J is TRBJ2-7, with 15 bases fitting TRBD2. CDR3 length equals 21 residues. Per the germline V gene, CDR1 is LNHNV and CDR2 is YYDKDF (reference sequence). The junction had 19 bases not matched to a gene; V was cut back by 0 bases and J by 7 bases. The CDR3 region has the DNA TGTGCCACCAGCAGAGAGCGAACGTTTCATGGACTAGCGGGAGGGCCCTCGGAGCAGTACTTC. It yields the protein CATSRERTFHGLAGGPSEQYF.

This rearrangement joins TRBV4-1 to TRBJ2-7; 9 positions match TRBD2. Germline CDR1 and CDR2: MGHRA and YSYEKL. V shed 2 bases and J 3 bases; nucleotides not matched to a gene: 5. The CDR3 extends over 15 amino acids. CDR3 coding DNA: TGCGCCAGCAGCCAACCGGGACTAGCTATCTACGAGCAGTACTTC. Translated: CASSQPGLAIYEQYF.

V usage is TRBV25-1 and J usage is TRBJ2-3, with TRBD2 identical over 10 bases. V lost 6 bases, J lost 4 bases, and 16 bases stayed unmatched. Germline-derived CDR1 and CDR2 are MGHDK and SYGVNS. There are 18 residues in the CDR3. The CDR3 DNA follows: TGTGCCAGCAGCCTCACTTTCACCAGCGGGAGGGTGTCAGATACGCAGTATTTT. Its translation: CASSLTFTSGRVSDTQYF.

The rearrangement joins TRBV6-4 to TRBJ2-3; TRBD2 is a possible D gene (6 bases). Trimming left V 4 bases short and J 7 bases short, with 12 bases between. Germline V gene sequence: CDR1 MRHNA, CDR2 SNTAGT. This CDR3 contains 13 residues. Here the CDR3 reads CASSALSGNTQYF. DNA for the CDR3: TGTGCCAGCAGTGCCCTTAGCGGTAATACGCAGTATTTT.

In its sample, this clone was seen a few times. This rearrangement joins TRBV6-1 to TRBJ2-7; D gene ambiguous. There are 12 residues in the CDR3. Per germline, CDR1 MNHNS and CDR2 SASEGT. V was shortened by 5 bases and J by 9 bases, with 14 bases between the two germline ends. CDR3 loop: CASSTLEWVQYF. Here the CDR3 DNA reads TGTGCCAGCAGTACCCTGGAGTGGGTGCAGTACTTC.

V is TRBV4-1 and J is TRBJ2-5; tentatively, D is TRBD1 or TRBD2 (6 bases each). The V gene's germline CDR1 is MGHRA and CDR2 YSYEKL. There are 17 residues in the CDR3. V gave up 2 bases and J gave up 2 bases, with 18 bases separating them. The CDR3 DNA reads TGCGCCAGCAGCCAACCATTCCGGGGGCGGTATCAAGAGACCCAGTACTTC. Translating gives CASSQPFRGRYQETQYF.

The CDR3 DNA is TGTGCCAGCAATGGGGGAAGGAATGAAAAACTGTTTTTT. It is translated as CASNGGRNEKLFF. V is TRBV28 and J is TRBJ1-4; D is possibly TRBD1 (5 bases). The CDR3 has 13 residues. The germline V and J ends were trimmed by 7 bases and 5 bases, with 11 bases remaining between them. From germline, CDR1 is MDHEN and CDR2 SYDVKM.

The chain uses TRBV11-3 and TRBJ2-3; 8 bases fit TRBD2. The germline gives CDR1 SGHNT, CDR2 YENEEA. The CDR3 covers 15 residues. V dropped 1 base and J dropped 4; count of bases not matched to a gene: 4. Written as DNA, the CDR3 is TGTGCCAGCAGCTTAGCCCAGCGGGAGTCAGATACGCAGTATTTT. Amino acids: CASSLAQRESDTQYF.

As regards this clone: Distinct nucleotide sequences in the sample also encode this CDR3. The chain employs TRBV29-1 and TRBJ2-1; 9 bases agree with TRBD2. From germline, CDR1 is SQVTM and CDR2 ANQGSEA. The CDR3 has 13 amino acids. J was trimmed by 10 bases and V by 4 bases; bases with no gene match: 8. The CDR3 nucleotides read TGCAGCGTTGGGCGGGAGGGCCCTTCGGAGCAGTTCTTC. This sequence encodes CSVGREGPSEQFF.

J is TRBJ1-3 and V is TRBV6-1, with TRBD1 as a possible D gene (5 bases). The CDR3 length is 15 residues. Trimming took off 6 bases at V and 2 bases at J, with 14 bases between the two ends. Germline values: CDR1 MNHNS, CDR2 SASEGT. The CDR3 is CASSRGAVTGNTIYF. CDR3 nucleotide sequence: TGTGCCAGCAGCCGAGGGGCCGTAACTGGAAACACCATATATTTT.

The chain uses TRBV2 and TRBJ1-1; the D gene is possibly TRBD1 (5 bases). Germline V CDR1 and CDR2: SNHLY, FYNNEI. V was cut by 1 base and J by 8 bases, with 14 bases left in between. The CDR3 is made up of 14 amino acids. The CDR3 region is CASSEEVGAREAFF. CDR3 bases: TGTGCCAGCAGTGAAGAAGTCGGGGCTAGGGAAGCTTTCTTT.

The chain combines TRBV9 with TRBJ2-5; the match to TRBD2 covers 13 bases. The V segment lost 4 bases and the J segment 2 bases; nucleotides outside the gene matches: 8. The CDR3 totals 17 residues. CDR1 and CDR2 (germline): SGDLS, YYNGEE. CDR3 residues: CASSPRTSGSYQETQYF. The CDR3 DNA reads TGTGCCAGCAGCCCACGGACTAGCGGGAGTTATCAAGAGACCCAGTACTTC.

The chain recombines TRBV6-5 with TRBJ2-2; 9 bases agree with TRBD1. In germline, CDR1 is MNHEY, CDR2 SVGAGI. Trimming at V came to 4 bases and at J to 3 bases, leaving 0 bases not matched to a gene. This CDR3 comprises 14 residues. CDR3 residues: CASSWTGDTGELFF. Written as DNA, the CDR3 is TGTGCCAGCAGTTGGACAGGGGACACCGGGGAGCTGTTTTTT.

CDR3 sequence (DNA): TGTGCCAGCAGCTTAGCAGGGGTATCTGGAAACACCATATATTTT. It yields the protein CASSLAGVSGNTIYF. This chain joins TRBV27 and TRBJ1-3; D might be TRBD1 (6 bases). The CDR3 has 15 amino acids. V was shortened by 6 bases and J by 1 base, with 13 bases between the two germline ends. Germline V CDR1 and CDR2: MNHEY, SMNVEV (reference sequence).

The gene calls are TRBV4-3 and TRBJ2-7; D unclear. Germline assignment: CDR1 LGHNA and CDR2 YSLEER. V lost 0 bases and J lost 2, with 17 bases in between. The length of the CDR3 is 17 residues. CDR3 protein: CASSQDYSDVSPYEQYF. The CDR3 DNA reads as TGCGCCAGCAGCCAAGATTATTCGGATGTCAGCCCCTACGAGCAGTACTTC.

The chain carries TRBV7-8 and TRBJ2-1; D remains unclear. CDR3 length equals 16 residues. Germline CDR1 and CDR2: SGHVS and FQNEAQ. V shed 1 base and J shed 0 bases, with 10 bases lying between them. CDR3 loop: CASSLEPASSYNEQFF. The CDR3 DNA is TGTGCCAGCAGCTTAGAACCCGCAAGCTCCTACAATGAGCAGTTCTTC.

This clone was recorded a few times. The chain couples TRBV9 to TRBJ2-1; perhaps D is TRBD1 or TRBD2 (5 bases each). CDR3 length: 15 amino acids. The V gene lost 3 bases and the J gene lost 3 bases, with 13 bases spanning the gap. Germline lookup yields CDR1 SGDLS and CDR2 YYNGEE. The CDR3 reads CASSERGRDYNEQFF. Written as DNA, the CDR3 is TGTGCCAGCAGCGAGAGGGGACGCGACTACAATGAGCAGTTCTTC. Supplemented by reference TRBV9 and TRBJ2-1, the full variable domain reads DSGVTQTPKHLITATGQRVTLRCSPRSGDLSVYWYQQSLDQGLQFLIQYYNGEERAKGNILERFSAQQFPDLHSELNLSSLELGDSALYFCASSERGRDYNEQFFGPGTRLTVL.

This clone was detected once. Germline is not matched at one junction end, which may reflect a read error. The chain carries TRBV5-1 and TRBJ2-1; 10 bases are shared with TRBD2. CDR1 and CDR2 (germline): SGHRS, YFSETQ. The CDR3 has 12 amino acids. The CDR3 is CASSRTSGAPVF. CDR3 bases: TGCGCCAGCAGCCGGACTAGCGGAGCGCCGGTCTTC.

This rearrangement joins TRBV5-4 to TRBJ2-2, with unresolved D. With 0 bases removed from V and 4 bases from J, the gap between germline ends came to 13 bases. Germline V gene sequence: CDR1 SGHNT, CDR2 YYREEE (reference sequence). This CDR3 is 16 amino acids long. The CDR3 nucleotides are TGTGCCAGCAGCTTGGCCTTCCGTCGGGCCACCGGGGAGCTGTTTTTT. It yields the protein CASSLAFRRATGELFF. The whole variable domain, remainder taken from reference TRBV5-4 and TRBJ2-2, is ETGVTQSPTHLIKTRGQQVTLRCSSQSGHNTVSWYQQALGQGPQFIFQYYREEENGRGNFPPRFSGLQFPNYSSELNVNALELDDSALYLCASSLAFRRATGELFFGEGSRLTVL.

The chain is built from TRBV5-1 and TRBJ2-5, with no clear D. Trimming cost V 0 bases and J 5 bases, with 5 bases left between them. CDR1 is SGHRS, CDR2 YFSETQ, per germline. CDR3 length equals 12 residues. The CDR3 DNA reads TGCGCCAGCAGCTTGGCCTCTGAGACCCAGTACTTC. Its translation: CASSLASETQYF. The complete variable domain, with remaining parts taken from reference TRBV5-1 and TRBJ2-5, reads KAGVTQTPRYLIKTRGQQVTLSCSPISGHRSVSWYQQTPGQGLQFLFEYFSETQRNKGNFPGRFSGRQFSNSRSEMNVSTLELGDSALYLCASSLASETQYFGPGTRLLVL.

The rearrangement links TRBV7-6 to TRBJ2-7; possibly TRBD1 or TRBD2 for D (5 bases each). In germline, CDR1 is SGHVS, CDR2 FNYEAQ. CDR3 length: 14 residues. The V end was cut by 5 bases, the J end by 6 bases, with 17 bases between. This CDR3 reads CASSPSGTDGEQYF. The CDR3, as DNA: TGTGCCAGCAGCCCGTCCGGGACCGACGGCGAGCAGTACTTC. Combining the CDR3 with reference TRBV7-6 and TRBJ2-7 gives the whole variable domain GAGVSQSPRYKVTKRGQDVALRCDPISGHVSLYWYRQALGQGPEFLTYFNYEAQQDKSGLPNDRFSAERPEGSISTLTIQRTEQRDSAMYRCASSPSGTDGEQYFGPGTRLTVT.

This clone has only one observation. The chain recombines TRBV2 with TRBJ1-6; D is possibly TRBD1 (5 bases). Germline CDR1 reads SNHLY; CDR2 reads FYNNEI. Trimming cost V 4 bases and J 3 bases, with 10 bases left between them. There are 15 residues in the CDR3. CDR3 sequence (DNA): TGTGCCAGCAGTGCGGATCAGGGCTATAATTCACCCCTCCACTTT. The encoded protein is CASSADQGYNSPLHF.